Below, 9 T cell receptor beta chains from the same sample are listed, as sequenced in a study of blood T cell repertoires in COVID-19. TCRdb keeps only in-frame clones here, not all; method: immunoSEQ multiplex PCR. The table lists approximately 35,000 clones, 85% to 90% of them singletons. Sequencing input: peripheral blood. These receptor sequences come from a human donor in a cohort sampled during active COVID-19.

The CDR3 loop reads CASKLAGSSYEQYF. CDR3 DNA sequence: TGTGCCAGCAAACTAGCGGGGAGCTCCTACGAGCAGTACTTC. V and J are TRBV27 and TRBJ2-7; 10 bases line up with TRBD2. Per germline, CDR1 MNHEY and CDR2 SMNVEV (reference sequence). The CDR3 contains 14 residues. J lost 0 bases, V lost 7 bases, and 3 bases had no gene match.

This clone was recorded a few times. The V call is TRBV15, the J call TRBJ2-3, with 9 bases matching TRBD1. J was trimmed by 0 bases and V by 3 bases; bases with no gene match: 7. The germline gives CDR1 LNHNV, CDR2 YYDKDF (reference sequence). The CDR3 is made up of 17 amino acids. CDR3 amino acids: CATSSGTGRSSTDTQYF. DNA of the CDR3: TGTGCCACCAGCAGCGGGACAGGGCGTTCTAGCACAGATACGCAGTATTTT.

As concerns this clone: At one boundary the junction diverges from the germline segment, which might be a read error. This sequence joins TRBV14 and TRBJ2-7; D is perhaps TRBD2 (6 bases). This CDR3 is 19 amino acids long. CDR1 and CDR2 (germline): SGHDN, FVKESK. CDR3 bases: TGCGCCAGCAGCCCCGCTCAGGAGCGAGAAGGCGGGGAGCCCTACGAGCAGTACTTC. Translating gives CASSPAQEREGGEPYEQYF.

The chain recombines TRBV20-1 with TRBJ2-4; 7 bases map to TRBD2. Germline assignment: CDR1 DFQATT and CDR2 SNEGSKA (reference sequence). The V and J ends lost 6 bases and 9 bases, in that order; junction bases with no gene match: 5. The length of the CDR3 is 11 residues. CDR3 bases: TGCAGTGCGGATGGGAGGGGCATTCAGTACTTC. Residues: CSADGRGIQYF.

J is TRBJ2-3 and V is TRBV21-1; TRBD1, the table's D call, lacks a check against the DNA. TRBV21-1 has pseudogene status. The CDR3 has 11 residues. Here the CDR3 DNA reads TGTGCCAGCATCCACACAGATACGCAGTATTTT. Its protein is CASIHTDTQYF.

The rearrangement uses TRBV5-1 and TRBJ2-3; D is perhaps TRBD2 (7 bases). Germline lookup yields CDR1 SGHRS and CDR2 YFSETQ. The CDR3 is made up of 16 amino acids. V was pared by 3 bases and J by 2 bases, with 16 bases between. The CDR3 region is CASSYGGQDATDTQYF. CDR3 sequence (DNA): TGCGCCAGCAGCTACGGGGGGCAGGATGCCACAGATACGCAGTATTTT.

The V and J genes are TRBV18 and TRBJ2-1, with TRBD1 identical over 8 bases. The trim removed 3 bases at V and 6 bases at J, leaving 4 bases unmatched. This CDR3 region has 14 residues. CDR1 KGHSH and CDR2 LQKENI come from the germline V gene. In DNA form, the CDR3 reads TGTGCCAGCTCACCGTCAGGGGGCTCCAATGAGCAGTTCTTC. It encodes CASSPSGGSNEQFF.

V gene TRBV3-1 (or the pseudogene TRBV3-2) combines with J gene TRBJ1-6; perhaps TRBD1 as D (6 bases). V was clipped by 2 bases and J by 7 bases, with 9 bases between them. Germline V gene data show CDR1 as LGHDT and CDR2 as YNNKEL (reference sequence). CDR3 length: 14 amino acids. For the CDR3, the DNA is TGTGCCAGCAGCCAACAGGGGTGGAATTCACCCCTCCACTTT. Translation gives CASSQQGWNSPLHF.

The CDR3 sequence: CASSSLGTSGSWYEQYF. The CDR3 DNA reads as TGTGCCAGCAGCTCTCTCGGGACTAGCGGGAGCTGGTACGAGCAGTACTTC. The chain uses TRBV13 and TRBJ2-7, with TRBD2 matching over 14 bases. The CDR3 runs 17 residues. V lost 4 bases, J lost 4 bases, and 9 bases stayed unmatched. Germline V gene lookup returns CDR1 PRHDT and CDR2 FYEKMQ (reference sequence).